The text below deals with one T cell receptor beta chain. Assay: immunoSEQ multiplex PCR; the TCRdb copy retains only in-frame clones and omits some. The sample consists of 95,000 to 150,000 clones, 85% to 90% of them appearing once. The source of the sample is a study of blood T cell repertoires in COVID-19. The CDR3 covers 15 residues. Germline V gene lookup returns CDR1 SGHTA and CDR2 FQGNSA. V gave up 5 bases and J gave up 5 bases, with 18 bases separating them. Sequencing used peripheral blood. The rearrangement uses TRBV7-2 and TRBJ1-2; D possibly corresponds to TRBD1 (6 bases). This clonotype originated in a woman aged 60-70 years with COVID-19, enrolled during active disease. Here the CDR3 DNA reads TGTGCCAGCAGCCCTAATCAACAGGGAACTTATGGCTACACCTTC. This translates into CASSPNQQGTYGYTF.